This T cell receptor beta chain appears in the sequencing data of a study of T cells after yellow fever vaccination. A process of 5'RACE template switching, which added a universal primer site and UMIs, was used to make TCR cDNA. One entry per CDR3 protein results from TCRdb running MiXCR on the 5' RACE reads. Counted here are almost 600,000 distinct CDR3 sequences, roughly 14% occurring once; the ten biggest clones make up about 14%. In the case of this clonotype: Its cognate antigen is unknown.

Study conclusions and caveats: A large majority of primary-vaccination clones showed up again after the booster (96% CD4, 88% CD8). Weaker overall was a secondary response that nonetheless peaked faster, on day 5 versus 15. Repertoires obtained by FACS sorting could include abundant clonotypes that entered as contaminants from the bulk population.

This CDR3 comprises 14 residues. Germline-derived CDR1 and CDR2 are SGDLS and YYNGEE. Unmatched junction bases numbered 1, after V lost 3 bases and J lost 4 bases. This specimen consisted of PBMCs, obtained on the day of the yellow fever booster vaccination. This receptor was identified in a man aged 25 to 45 who received the YFV17D yellow fever vaccine. The chain couples TRBV9 to TRBJ2-2; TRBD2 matches 9 bases. The CDR3 bases are TGTGCCAGCAGCGCGACTAGCGGCACCGGGGAGCTGTTTTTT. As protein: CASSATSGTGELFF.